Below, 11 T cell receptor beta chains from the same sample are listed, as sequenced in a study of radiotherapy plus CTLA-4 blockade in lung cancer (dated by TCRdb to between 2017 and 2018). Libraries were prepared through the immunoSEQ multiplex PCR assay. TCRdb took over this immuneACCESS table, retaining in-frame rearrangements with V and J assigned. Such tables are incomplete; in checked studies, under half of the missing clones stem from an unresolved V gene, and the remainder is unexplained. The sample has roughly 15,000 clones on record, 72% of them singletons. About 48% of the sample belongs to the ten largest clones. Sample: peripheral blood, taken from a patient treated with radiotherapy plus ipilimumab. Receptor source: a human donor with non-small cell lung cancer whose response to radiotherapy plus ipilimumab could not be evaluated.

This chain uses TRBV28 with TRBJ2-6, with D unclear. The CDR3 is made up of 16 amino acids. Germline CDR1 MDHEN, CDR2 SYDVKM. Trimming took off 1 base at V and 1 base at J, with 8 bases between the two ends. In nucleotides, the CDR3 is TGTGCCAGCAGTTTATACAGTCTTTCTGGGGCCAACGTCCTGACTTTC. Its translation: CASSLYSLSGANVLTF.

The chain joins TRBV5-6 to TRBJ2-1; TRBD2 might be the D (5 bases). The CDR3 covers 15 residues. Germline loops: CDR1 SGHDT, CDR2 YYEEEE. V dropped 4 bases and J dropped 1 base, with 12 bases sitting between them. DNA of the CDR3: TGTGCCAGCAGCGCGGGTGATCCTTCCTACAATGAGCAGTTCTTC. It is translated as CASSAGDPSYNEQFF.

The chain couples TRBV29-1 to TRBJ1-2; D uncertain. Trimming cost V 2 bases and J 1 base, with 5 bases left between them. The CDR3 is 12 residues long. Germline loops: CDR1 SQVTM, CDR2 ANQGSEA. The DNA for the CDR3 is TGCAGCGTTGAAACACATAACTATGGCTACACCTTC. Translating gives CSVETHNYGYTF.

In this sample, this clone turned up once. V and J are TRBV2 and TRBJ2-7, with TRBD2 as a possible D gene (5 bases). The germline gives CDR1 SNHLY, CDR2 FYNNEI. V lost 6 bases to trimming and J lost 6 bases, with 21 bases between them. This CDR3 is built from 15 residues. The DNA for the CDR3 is TGTGCCAGCAGCCCCACGACTGCACCCGGGGTCGAGCAGTACTTC. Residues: CASSPTTAPGVEQYF.

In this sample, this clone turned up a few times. CDR3 sequence: CASSEGQFRYGYTF. The CDR3 coding sequence is TGTGCCAGCAGTGAAGGACAGTTTCGGTATGGCTACACCTTC. The chain is built from TRBV6-1 and TRBJ1-2; perhaps TRBD1 as D (5 bases). V lost 1 base and J lost 5, with 11 bases in between. The CDR3 covers 14 residues. Germline CDR1 is MNHNS and CDR2 is SASEGT.

The CDR3 coding sequence is TGTGCCAGCACCCAGGCAGTCTCCGATACGCAGTATTTT. As protein: CASTQAVSDTQYF. The V gene is TRBV6-5, the J gene TRBJ2-3; D not resolved. Per the germline V gene, CDR1 is MNHEY and CDR2 is SVGAGI. This CDR3 has 13 amino acids. V lost 7 bases and J lost 6, with 14 bases in between.

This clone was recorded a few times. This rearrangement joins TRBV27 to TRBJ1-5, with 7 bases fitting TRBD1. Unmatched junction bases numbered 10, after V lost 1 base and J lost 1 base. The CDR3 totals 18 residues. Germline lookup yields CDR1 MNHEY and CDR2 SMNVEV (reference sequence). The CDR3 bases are TGTGCCAGCAGTTTATACGCCCCGGCAGGGGGGAGCAATCAGCCCCAGCATTTT. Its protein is CASSLYAPAGGSNQPQHF.

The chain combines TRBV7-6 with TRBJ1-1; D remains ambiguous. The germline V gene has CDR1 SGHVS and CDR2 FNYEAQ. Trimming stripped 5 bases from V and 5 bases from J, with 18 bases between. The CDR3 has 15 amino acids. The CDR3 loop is CASSPSLRYQTEAFF. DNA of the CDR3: TGTGCCAGCAGCCCATCCCTGAGGTATCAGACTGAAGCTTTCTTT.

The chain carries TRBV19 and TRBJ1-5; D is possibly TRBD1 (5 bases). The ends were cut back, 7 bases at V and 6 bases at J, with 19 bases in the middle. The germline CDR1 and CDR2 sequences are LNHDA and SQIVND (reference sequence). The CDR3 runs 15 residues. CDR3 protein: CASKIAGQGGQPQHF. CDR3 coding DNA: TGTGCCAGTAAAATAGCGGGGCAGGGCGGTCAGCCCCAGCATTTT.

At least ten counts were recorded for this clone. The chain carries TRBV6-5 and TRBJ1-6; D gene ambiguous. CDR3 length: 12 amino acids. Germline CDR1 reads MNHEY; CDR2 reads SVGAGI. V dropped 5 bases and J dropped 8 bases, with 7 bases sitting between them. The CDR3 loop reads CASSHEHSPLHF. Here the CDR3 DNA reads TGTGCCAGCAGTCATGAGCATTCACCCCTCCACTTT.

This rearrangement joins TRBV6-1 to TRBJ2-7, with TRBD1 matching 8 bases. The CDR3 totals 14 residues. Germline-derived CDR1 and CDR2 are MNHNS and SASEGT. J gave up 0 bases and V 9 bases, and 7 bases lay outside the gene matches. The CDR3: CASRKTGDSYEQYV. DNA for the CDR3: TGTGCCAGTCGAAAGACAGGGGACTCCTACGAGCAGTACGTC.